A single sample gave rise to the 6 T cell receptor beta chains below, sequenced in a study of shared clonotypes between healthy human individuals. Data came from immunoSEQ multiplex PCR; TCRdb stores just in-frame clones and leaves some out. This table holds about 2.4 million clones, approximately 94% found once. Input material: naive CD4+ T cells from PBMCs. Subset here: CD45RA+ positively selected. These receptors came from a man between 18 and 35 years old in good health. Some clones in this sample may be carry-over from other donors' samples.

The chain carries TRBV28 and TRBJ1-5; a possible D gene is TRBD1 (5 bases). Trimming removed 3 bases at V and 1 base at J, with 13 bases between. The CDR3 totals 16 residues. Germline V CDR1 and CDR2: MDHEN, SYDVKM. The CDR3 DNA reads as TGTGCCAGCAGTTTCAGCCAGGGTCCAAGCAATCAGCCCCAGCATTTT. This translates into CASSFSQGPSNQPQHF.

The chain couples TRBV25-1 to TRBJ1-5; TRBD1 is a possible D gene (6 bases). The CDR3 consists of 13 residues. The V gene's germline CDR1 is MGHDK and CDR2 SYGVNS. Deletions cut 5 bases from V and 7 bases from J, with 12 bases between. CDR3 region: CASSLEGEQPQHF. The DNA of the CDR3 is TGTGCCAGCAGTTTAGAGGGGGAACAGCCCCAGCATTTT.

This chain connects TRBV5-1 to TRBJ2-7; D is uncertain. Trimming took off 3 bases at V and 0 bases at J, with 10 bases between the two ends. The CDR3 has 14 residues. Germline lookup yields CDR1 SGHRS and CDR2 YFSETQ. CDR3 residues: CASSYSLSSYEQYF. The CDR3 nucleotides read TGCGCCAGCAGCTATTCCTTGAGCTCCTACGAGCAGTACTTC.

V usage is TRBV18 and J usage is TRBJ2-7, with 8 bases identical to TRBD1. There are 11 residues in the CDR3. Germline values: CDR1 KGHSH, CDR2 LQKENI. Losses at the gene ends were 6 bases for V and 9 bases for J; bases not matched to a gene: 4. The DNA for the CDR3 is TGTGCCAGCTCGGCAGACAGGGGGCAGTACTTC. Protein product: CASSADRGQYF.

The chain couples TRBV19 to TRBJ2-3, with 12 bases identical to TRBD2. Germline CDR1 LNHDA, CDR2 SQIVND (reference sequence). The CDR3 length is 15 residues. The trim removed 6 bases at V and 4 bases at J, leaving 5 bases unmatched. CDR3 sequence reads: CASRILAGGADTQYF. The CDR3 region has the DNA TGTGCCAGTAGAATACTAGCGGGAGGTGCAGATACGCAGTATTTT. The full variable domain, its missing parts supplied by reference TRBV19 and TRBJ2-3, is DGGITQSPKYLFRKEGQNVTLSCEQNLNHDAMYWYRQDPGQGLRLIYYSQIVNDFQKGDIAEGYSVSREKKESFPLTVTSAQKNPTAFYLCASRILAGGADTQYFGPGTRLTVL.

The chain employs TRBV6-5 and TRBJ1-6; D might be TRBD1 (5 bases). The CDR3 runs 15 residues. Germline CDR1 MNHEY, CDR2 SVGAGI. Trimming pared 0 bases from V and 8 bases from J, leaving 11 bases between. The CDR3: CASSYSGRVDSPLHF. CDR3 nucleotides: TGTGCCAGCAGTTACTCGGGCAGGGTTGATTCACCCCTCCACTTT.